This T cell receptor (beta chain) derives from a study of patients and donors after allogeneic stem cell transplantation. A few counts support this clonotype. J gave up 4 bases and V 4 bases, and 5 bases lay outside the gene matches. The CDR3 is 14 amino acids. Per germline, CDR1 SGHRS and CDR2 YFSETQ. TCRdb reprocessed the RT-PCR reads with MiXCR, giving one entry per CDR3 protein. Here the sample spans approximately 200,000 distinct CDR3 sequences, 12% to 15% being singletons. The chain combines TRBV5-1 with TRBJ1-3, with 7 bases fitting TRBD1. The sequence came from a human donor who was either an allogeneic HSCT recipient or a stem cell or donor lymphocyte infusion donor (not recorded which). It is not recorded whose cells these are; they may come from a transplant donor. Sequenced input: blood, either unsorted or a sorted T cell fraction (not recorded which). DNA of the CDR3: TGCGCCAGCAGCGCACAGGGGAACGGAAACACCATATATTTT. Its translation: CASSAQGNGNTIYF.